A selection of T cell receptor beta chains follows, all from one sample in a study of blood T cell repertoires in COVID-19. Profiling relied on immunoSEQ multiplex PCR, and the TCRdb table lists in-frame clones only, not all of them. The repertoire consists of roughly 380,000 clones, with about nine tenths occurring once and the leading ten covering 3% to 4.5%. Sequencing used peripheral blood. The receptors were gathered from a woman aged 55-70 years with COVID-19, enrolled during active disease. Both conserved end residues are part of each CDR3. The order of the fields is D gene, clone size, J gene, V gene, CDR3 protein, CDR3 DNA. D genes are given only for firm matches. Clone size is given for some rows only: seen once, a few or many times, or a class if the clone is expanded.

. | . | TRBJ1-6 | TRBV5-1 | CASSFMEGSPLHF | TGCGCCAGCAGCTTTATGGAGGGCTCACCCCTCCACTTT
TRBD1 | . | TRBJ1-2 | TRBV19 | CASRPWTGGYYGYTF | TGTGCCAGTAGACCGTGGACAGGGGGCTATTATGGCTACACCTTC
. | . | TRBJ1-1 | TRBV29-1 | CSVGTVMNTEAFF | TGCAGCGTTGGGACAGTCATGAACACTGAAGCTTTCTTT
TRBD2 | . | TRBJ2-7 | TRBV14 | CASSQAYAGVKQYF | TGTGCCAGCAGCCAAGCTTACGCGGGGGTTAAGCAGTACTTC
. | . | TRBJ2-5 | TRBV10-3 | CAISGGEEETQYF | TGTGCCATCAGTGGGGGGGAGGAAGAGACCCAGTACTTC
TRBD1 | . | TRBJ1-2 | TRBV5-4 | CASSTRDRGYYGYTF | TGTGCCAGCAGCACACGGGACAGGGGCTACTATGGCTACACCTTC
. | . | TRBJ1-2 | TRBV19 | CASSIGAVNYGYTF | TGTGCCAGTAGTATAGGGGCAGTCAACTATGGCTACACCTTC
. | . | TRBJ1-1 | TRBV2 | CASTGGSISTEAFF | TGTGCCAGCACGGGGGGGTCGATCTCCACTGAAGCTTTCTTT
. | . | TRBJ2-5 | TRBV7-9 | CASSPRGETQYF | TGTGCCAGCAGCCCCAGAGGGGAGACCCAGTACTTC
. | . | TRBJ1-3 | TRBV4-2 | CASSQDAPQGTSGNTIYF | TGTGCCAGCAGCCAAGATGCCCCCCAGGGCACCTCTGGAAACACCATATATTTT
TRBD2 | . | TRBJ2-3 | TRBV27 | CASSTTGTSGGWSPHGTQYF | TGTGCCAGCAGTACCACCGGGACTAGCGGGGGGTGGAGCCCTCACGGAACGCAGTATTTT
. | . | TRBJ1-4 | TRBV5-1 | CASSLGVRGGEKLFF | TGCGCCAGCAGCTTGGGCGTACGAGGGGGTGAAAAACTGTTTTTT
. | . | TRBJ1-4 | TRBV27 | CASSSRARFSGNEKLFF | TGTGCCAGCAGTTCACGTGCCCGTTTCTCCGGGAATGAAAAACTGTTTTTT
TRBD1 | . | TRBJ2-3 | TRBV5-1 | CASSLARGQSTDTQYF | TGCGCCAGCAGCTTGGCCAGGGGGCAGAGCACAGATACGCAGTATTTT
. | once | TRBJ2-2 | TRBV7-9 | CASSPFGSSNTGELFF | TGTGCCAGCAGCCCATTCGGGAGTAGTAACACCGGGGAGCTGTTTTTT
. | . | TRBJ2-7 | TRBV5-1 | CASSLEQSEQYF | TGCGCCAGCAGCTTGGAACAGTCTGAGCAGTACTTC
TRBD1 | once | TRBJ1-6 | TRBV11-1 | CASSLRTGAYNSPLHF | TGTGCCAGCAGCTTAAGGACAGGGGCCTATAATTCACCCCTCCACTTT